This T cell receptor beta chain was sequenced during a study of beta chain features in type 1 diabetes. Study outcomes and limitations: Naive, central memory and Treg TCRB repertoires seemed to resemble each other more closely in patients than they did in healthy donors. Patients with type 1 diabetes showed fewer VDJ junction insertions and more deletions.

Sequenced material consisted of expressed TCRB transcripts (all of the isolated RNA was reverse transcribed). Assay used: immunoSEQ multiplex PCR; TCRdb lists only in-frame clones, some missing. Seen here are about 620,000 clones, 15% to 19% observed once, and the top ten hold more than 0.08%. CD45RO/CCR7/CD25/CD127/CD95/CD27 staining was used to isolate CD4+ naive, central memory, regulatory and stem cell-like memory cells by sorting. The CDR3 extends over 11 amino acids. The germline V gene encodes CDR1 DFQATT and CDR2 SNEGSKA (reference sequence). Trimming pared 5 bases from V and 6 bases from J, leaving 10 bases between. About this clone: Its antigen is not identified.

The chain joins TRBV20-1 to TRBJ1-2; D gene ambiguous. Specimen: naive CD4+ T cells from blood. The sequence derives from a young man in good health. The CDR3 region has the DNA TGCAGTGCTTCTAAGAGGGATGGCTACACCTTC. This translates into CSASKRDGYTF.